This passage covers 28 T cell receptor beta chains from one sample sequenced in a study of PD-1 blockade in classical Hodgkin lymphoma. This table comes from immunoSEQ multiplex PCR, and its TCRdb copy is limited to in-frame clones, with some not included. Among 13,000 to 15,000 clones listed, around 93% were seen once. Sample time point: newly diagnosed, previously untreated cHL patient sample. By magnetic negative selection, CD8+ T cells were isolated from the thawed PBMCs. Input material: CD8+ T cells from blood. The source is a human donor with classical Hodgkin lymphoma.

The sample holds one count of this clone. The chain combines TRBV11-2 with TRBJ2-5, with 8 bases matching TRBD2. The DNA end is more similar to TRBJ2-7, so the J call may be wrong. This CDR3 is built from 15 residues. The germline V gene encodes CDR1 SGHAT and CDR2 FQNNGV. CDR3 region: CASSYVPGGPYEQYF. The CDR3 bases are TGTGCCAGCAGCTACGTCCCGGGAGGGCCCTACGAGCAGTACTTC.

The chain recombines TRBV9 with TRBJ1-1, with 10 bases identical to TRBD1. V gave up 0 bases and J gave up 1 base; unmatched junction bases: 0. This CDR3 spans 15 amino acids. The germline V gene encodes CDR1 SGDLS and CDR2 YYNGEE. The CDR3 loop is CASSVGQGANTEAFF. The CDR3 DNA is TGTGCCAGCAGCGTAGGACAGGGGGCGAACACTGAAGCTTTCTTT.

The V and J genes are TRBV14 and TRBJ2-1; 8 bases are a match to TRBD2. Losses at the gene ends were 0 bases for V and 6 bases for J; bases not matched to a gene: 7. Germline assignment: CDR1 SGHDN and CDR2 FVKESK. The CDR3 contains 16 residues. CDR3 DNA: TGTGCCAGCAGCCAAGATATACTAGCGGCTTTCAATGAGCAGTTCTTC. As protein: CASSQDILAAFNEQFF.

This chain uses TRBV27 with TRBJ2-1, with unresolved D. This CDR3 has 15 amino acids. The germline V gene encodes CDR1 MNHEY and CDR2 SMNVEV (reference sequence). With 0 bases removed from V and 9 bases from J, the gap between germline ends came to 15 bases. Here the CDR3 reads CASSLSGTTNSEQFF. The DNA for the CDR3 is TGTGCCAGCAGTTTATCCGGTACTACCAATAGTGAGCAGTTCTTC.

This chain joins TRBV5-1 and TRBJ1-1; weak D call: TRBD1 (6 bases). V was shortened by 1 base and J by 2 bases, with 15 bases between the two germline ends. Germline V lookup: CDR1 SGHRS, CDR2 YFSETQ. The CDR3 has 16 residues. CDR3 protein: CASSLNMGHQNTEAFF. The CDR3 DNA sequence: TGCGCCAGCAGCTTGAACATGGGACACCAAAACACTGAAGCTTTCTTT.

DNA of the CDR3: TGCGCCAGCAGCTTGGGACTAGCGGGAGAGGAGGAGCAGTACGTC. Encoded protein: CASSLGLAGEEEQYV. The chain joins TRBV5-1 to TRBJ2-7, with 12 positions matching TRBD2. There are 15 residues in the CDR3. V shed 0 bases, J shed 7 bases, and the junction held 5 bases outside the gene matches. The V gene's germline CDR1 is SGHRS and CDR2 YFSETQ.

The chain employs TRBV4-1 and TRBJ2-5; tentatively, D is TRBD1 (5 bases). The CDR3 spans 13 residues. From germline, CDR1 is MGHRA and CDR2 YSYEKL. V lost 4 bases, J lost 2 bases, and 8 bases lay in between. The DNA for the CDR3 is TGCGCCAGCAGCCCAGGGTATCAAGAGACCCAGTACTTC. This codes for CASSPGYQETQYF.

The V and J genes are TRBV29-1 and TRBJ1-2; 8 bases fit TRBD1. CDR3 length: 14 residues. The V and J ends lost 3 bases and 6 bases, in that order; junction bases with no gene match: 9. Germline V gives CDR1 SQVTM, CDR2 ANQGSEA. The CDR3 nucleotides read TGCAGCGTTGAGGGCGGACAGGGCCTCGATGGCTACACCTTC. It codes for CSVEGGQGLDGYTF.

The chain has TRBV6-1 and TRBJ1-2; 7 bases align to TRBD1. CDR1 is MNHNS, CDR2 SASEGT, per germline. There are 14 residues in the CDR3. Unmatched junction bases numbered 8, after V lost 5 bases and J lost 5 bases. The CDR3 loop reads CASSQTGTSYGYTF. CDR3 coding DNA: TGTGCCAGCAGTCAGACAGGGACCTCTTATGGCTACACCTTC.

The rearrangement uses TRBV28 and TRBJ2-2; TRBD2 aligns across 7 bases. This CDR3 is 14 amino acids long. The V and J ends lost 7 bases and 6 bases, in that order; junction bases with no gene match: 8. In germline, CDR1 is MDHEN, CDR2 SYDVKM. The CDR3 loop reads CASIEREGAGELFF. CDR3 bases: TGTGCCAGCATTGAGCGGGAAGGGGCCGGGGAGCTGTTTTTT.

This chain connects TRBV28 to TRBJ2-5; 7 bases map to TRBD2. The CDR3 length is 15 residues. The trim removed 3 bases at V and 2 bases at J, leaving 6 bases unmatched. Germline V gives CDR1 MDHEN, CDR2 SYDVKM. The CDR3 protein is CASSLWGEGQETQYF. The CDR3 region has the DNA TGTGCCAGCAGTTTGTGGGGGGAGGGTCAAGAGACCCAGTACTTC.

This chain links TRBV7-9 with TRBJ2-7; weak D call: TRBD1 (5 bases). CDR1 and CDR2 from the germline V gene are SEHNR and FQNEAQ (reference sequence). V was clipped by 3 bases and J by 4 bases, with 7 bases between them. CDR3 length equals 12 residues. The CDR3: CASSFDSYEQYF. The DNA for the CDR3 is TGTGCCAGCAGCTTCGACAGTTACGAGCAGTACTTC.

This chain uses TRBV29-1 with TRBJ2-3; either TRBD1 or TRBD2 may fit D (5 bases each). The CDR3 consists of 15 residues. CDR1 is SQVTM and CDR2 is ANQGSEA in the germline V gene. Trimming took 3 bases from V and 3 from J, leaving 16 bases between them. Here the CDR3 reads CSVDRDPVLTDTQYF. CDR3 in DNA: TGCAGCGTTGACCGGGACCCCGTTCTAACAGATACGCAGTATTTT.

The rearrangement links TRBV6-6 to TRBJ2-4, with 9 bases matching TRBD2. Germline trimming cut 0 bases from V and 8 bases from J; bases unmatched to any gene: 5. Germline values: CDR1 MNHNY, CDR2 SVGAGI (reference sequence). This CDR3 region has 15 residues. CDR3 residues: CASSYSGTSPDIQYF. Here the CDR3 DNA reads TGTGCCAGCAGTTACTCGGGGACTAGCCCGGACATTCAGTACTTC.

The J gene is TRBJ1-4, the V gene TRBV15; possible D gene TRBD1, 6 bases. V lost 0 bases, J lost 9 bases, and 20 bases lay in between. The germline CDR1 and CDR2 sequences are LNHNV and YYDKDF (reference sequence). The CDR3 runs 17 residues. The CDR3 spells CATSREGIQGKWKKLFF. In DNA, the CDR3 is TGTGCCACCAGCAGAGAGGGTATACAGGGAAAATGGAAAAAACTGTTTTTT. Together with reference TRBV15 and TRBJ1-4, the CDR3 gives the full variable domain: DAMVIQNPRYQVTQFGKPVTLSCSQTLNHNVMYWYQQKSSQAPKLLFHYYDKDFNNEADTPDNFQSRRPNTSFCFLDIRSPGLGDTAMYLCATSREGIQGKWKKLFFGSGTQLSVL.

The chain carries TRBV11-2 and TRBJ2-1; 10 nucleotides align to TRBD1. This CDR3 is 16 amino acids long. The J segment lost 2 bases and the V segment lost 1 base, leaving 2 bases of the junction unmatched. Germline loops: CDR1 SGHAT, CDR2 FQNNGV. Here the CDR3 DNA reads TGTGCCAGCAGCTTAGCGGGACAGGGGACCTACAATGAGCAGTTCTTC. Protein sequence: CASSLAGQGTYNEQFF.

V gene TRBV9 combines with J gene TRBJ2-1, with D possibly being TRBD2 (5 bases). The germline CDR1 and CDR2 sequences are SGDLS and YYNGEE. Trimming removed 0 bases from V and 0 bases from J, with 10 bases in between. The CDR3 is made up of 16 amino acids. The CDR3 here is CASSVEEAFSYNEQFF. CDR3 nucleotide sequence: TGTGCCAGCAGCGTAGAGGAGGCTTTCTCCTACAATGAGCAGTTCTTC.

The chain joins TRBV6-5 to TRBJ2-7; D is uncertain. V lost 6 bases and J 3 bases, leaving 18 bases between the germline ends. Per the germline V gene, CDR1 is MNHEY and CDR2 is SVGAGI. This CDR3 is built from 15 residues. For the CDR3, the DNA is TGTGCCAGCAGCCAAGAAGATGATCCAGGCTACGAGCAGTACTTC. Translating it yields CASSQEDDPGYEQYF.

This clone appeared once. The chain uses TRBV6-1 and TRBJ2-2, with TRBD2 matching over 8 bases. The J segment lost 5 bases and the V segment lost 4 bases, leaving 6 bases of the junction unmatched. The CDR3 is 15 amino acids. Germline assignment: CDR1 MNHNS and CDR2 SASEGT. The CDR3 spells CASSVTGGLTGELFF. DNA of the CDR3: TGTGCCAGCAGTGTCACGGGAGGGCTAACCGGGGAGCTGTTTTTT.

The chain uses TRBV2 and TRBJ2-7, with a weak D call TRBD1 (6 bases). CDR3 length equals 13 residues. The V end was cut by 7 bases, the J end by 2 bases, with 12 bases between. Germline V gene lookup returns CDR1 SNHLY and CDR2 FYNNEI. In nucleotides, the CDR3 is TGTGCCAGCACTCCCGGGACACCCTACGAGCAGTACTTC. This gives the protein CASTPGTPYEQYF.

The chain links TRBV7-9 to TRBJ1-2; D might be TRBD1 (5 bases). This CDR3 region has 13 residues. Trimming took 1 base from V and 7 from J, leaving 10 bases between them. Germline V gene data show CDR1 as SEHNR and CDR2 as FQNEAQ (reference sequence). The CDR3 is CASSLGGAGGYTF. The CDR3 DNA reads TGTGCCAGCAGCTTAGGAGGGGCCGGTGGCTACACCTTC.

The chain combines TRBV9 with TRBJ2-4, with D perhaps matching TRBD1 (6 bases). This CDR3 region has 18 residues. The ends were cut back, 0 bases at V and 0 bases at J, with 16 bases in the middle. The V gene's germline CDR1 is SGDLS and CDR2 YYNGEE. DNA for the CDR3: TGTGCCAGCAGCGTAGGAGGGGGAAGAGGCTTAGCCAAAAACATTCAGTACTTC. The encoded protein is CASSVGGGRGLAKNIQYF.

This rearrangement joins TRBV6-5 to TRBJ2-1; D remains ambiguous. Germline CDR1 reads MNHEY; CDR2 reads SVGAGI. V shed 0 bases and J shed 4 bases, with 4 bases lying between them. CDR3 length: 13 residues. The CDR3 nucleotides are TGTGCCAGCAGTTACTCCGAGTACAATGAGCAGTTCTTC. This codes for CASSYSEYNEQFF.

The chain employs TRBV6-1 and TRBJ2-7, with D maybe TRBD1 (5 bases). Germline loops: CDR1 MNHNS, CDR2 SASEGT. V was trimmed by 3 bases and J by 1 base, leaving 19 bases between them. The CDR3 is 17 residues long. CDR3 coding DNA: TGTGCCAGCAGTGACCACTCCCAGGGAATCGCTTCCTACGAGCAGTACGTC. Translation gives CASSDHSQGIASYEQYV.

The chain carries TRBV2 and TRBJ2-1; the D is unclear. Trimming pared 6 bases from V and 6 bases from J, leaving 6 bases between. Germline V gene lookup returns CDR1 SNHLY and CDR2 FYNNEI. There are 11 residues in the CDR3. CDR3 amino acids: CASRGSNEQFF. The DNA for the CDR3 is TGTGCCAGCAGGGGAAGCAATGAGCAGTTCTTC.

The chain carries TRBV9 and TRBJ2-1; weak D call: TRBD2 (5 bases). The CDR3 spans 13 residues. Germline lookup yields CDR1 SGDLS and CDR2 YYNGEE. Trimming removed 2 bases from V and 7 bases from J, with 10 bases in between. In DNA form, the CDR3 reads TGTGCCAGCAGCGTTCATGGAGGAAATGAGCAGTTCTTC. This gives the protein CASSVHGGNEQFF.

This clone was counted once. The CDR3 bases are TGTGCCAGCAGTTTTTCAGCGGGAGAGTTCGGGAACACAGATACGCAGTATTTT. Encoded protein: CASSFSAGEFGNTDTQYF. V usage is TRBV28 and J usage is TRBJ2-3; 8 nucleotides line up with TRBD2. The trim removed 3 bases at V and 2 bases at J, leaving 13 bases unmatched. Germline V gene sequence: CDR1 MDHEN, CDR2 SYDVKM. CDR3 length: 18 residues.

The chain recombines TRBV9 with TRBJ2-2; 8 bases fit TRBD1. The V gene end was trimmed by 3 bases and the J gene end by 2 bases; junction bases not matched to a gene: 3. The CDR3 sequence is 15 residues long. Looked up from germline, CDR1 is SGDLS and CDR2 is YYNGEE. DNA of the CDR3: TGTGCCAGCAGCGAAGGACAGGGAAACACCGGGGAGCTGTTTTTT. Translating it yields CASSEGQGNTGELFF.